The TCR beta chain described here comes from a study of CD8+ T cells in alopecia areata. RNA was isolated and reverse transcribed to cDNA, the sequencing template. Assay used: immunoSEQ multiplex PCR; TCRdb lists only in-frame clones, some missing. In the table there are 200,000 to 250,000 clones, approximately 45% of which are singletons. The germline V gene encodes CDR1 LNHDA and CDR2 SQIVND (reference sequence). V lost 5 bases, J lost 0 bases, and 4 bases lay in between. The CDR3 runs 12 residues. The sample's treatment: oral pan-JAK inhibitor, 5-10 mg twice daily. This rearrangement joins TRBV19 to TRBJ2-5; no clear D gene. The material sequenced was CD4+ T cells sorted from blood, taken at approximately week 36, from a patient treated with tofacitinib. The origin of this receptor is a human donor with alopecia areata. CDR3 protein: CASSSNQETQYF. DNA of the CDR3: TGTGCCAGTAGTTCGAACCAAGAGACCCAGTACTTC.